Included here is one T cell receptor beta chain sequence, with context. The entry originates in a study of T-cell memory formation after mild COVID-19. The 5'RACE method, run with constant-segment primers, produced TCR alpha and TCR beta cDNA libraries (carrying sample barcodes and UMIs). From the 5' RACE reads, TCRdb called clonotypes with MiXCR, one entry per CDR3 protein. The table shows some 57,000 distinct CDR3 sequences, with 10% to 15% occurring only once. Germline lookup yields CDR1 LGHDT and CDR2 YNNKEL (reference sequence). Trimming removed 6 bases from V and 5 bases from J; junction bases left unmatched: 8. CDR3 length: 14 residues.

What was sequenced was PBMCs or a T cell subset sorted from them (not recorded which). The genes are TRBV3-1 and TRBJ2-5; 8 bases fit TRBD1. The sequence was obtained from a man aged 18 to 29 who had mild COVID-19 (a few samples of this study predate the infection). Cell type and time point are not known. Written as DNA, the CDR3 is TGTGCCAGCAGTCCCCAGGGGGCGGGGGAGACCCAGTACTTC. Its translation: CASSPQGAGETQYF.